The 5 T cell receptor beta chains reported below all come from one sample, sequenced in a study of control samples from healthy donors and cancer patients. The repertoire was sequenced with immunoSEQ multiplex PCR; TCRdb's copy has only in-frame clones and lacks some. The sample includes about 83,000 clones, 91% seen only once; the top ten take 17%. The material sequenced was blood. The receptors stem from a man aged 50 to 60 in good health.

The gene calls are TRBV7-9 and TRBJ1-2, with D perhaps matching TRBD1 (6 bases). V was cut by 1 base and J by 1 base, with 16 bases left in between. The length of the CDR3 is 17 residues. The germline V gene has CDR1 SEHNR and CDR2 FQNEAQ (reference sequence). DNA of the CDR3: TGTGCCAGCAGCTTAGGGTTCGGGGGGCGGAATAACTATGGCTACACCTTC. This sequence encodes CASSLGFGGRNNYGYTF.

CDR3 region: CASSQREETQYF. The CDR3 region has the DNA TGTGCCAGCAGTCAAAGGGAAGAGACCCAGTACTTC. This rearrangement joins TRBV6-6 to TRBJ2-5, with D unresolved. CDR1 is MNHNY, CDR2 SVGAGI, per germline (reference sequence). This CDR3 contains 12 residues. V lost 5 bases and J lost 3, with 7 bases in between.

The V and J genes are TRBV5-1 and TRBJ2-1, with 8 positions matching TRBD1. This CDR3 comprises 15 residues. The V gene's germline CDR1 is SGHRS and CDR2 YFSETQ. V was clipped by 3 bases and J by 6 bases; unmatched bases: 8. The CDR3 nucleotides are TGCGCCAGCAGCTCACAGGGGGAGAGGGGCAATGAGCAGTTCTTC. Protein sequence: CASSSQGERGNEQFF.

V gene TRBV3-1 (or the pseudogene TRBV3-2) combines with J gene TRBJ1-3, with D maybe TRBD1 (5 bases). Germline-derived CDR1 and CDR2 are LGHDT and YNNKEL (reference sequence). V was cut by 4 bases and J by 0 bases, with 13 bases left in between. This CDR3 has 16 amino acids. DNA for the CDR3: TGTGCCAGCAGCCCCACCGGGACGGTCTCTGGAAACACCATATATTTT. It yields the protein CASSPTGTVSGNTIYF.

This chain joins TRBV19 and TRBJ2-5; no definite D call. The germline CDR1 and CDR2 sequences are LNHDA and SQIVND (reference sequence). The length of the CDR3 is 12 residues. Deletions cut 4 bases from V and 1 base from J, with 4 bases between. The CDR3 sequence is CASSRTQETQYF. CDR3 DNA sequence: TGTGCCAGTAGTAGGACCCAAGAGACCCAGTACTTC. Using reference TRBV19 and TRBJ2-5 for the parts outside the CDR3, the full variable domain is DGGITQSPKYLFRKEGQNVTLSCEQNLNHDAMYWYRQDPGQGLRLIYYSQIVNDFQKGDIAEGYSVSREKKESFPLTVTSAQKNPTAFYLCASSRTQETQYFGPGTRLLVL.